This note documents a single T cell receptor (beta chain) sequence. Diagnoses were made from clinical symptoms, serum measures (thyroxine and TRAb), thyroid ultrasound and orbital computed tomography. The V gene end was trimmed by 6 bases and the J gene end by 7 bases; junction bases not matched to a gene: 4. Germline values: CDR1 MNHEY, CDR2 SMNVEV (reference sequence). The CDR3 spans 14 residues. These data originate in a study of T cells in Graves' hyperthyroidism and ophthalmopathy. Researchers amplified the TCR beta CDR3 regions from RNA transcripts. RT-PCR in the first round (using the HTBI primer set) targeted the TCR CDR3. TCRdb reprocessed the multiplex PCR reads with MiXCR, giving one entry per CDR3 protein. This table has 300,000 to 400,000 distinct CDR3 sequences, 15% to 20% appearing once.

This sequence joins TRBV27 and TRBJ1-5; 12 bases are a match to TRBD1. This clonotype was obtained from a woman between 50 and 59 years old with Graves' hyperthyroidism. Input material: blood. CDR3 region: CASRSGQGAQPQHF. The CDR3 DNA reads TGTGCCAGCAGATCGGGACAGGGGGCCCAGCCCCAGCATTTT.